The 3 T cell receptor beta chains below were found in one sample sequenced in a study of blood T cell repertoires in COVID-19. Repertoires were generated with immunoSEQ multiplex PCR, while TCRdb's copy carries only in-frame clones and drops some. Of about 180,000 clones detected, roughly 85% appear once; the ten largest clones hold 8% to 10%. The specimen sequenced was peripheral blood. The receptors derive from a man aged 50 to 59 with active or convalescent COVID-19.

The rearrangement links TRBV18 to TRBJ1-5; D is unresolved. Deletions cut 3 bases from V and 4 bases from J, with 13 bases between. The CDR3 is made up of 15 amino acids. The germline V gene has CDR1 KGHSH and CDR2 LQKENI. For the CDR3, the DNA is TGTGCCAGCTCACCCCGGGAGGGCACTAATCAGCCCCAGCATTTT. This translates into CASSPREGTNQPQHF.

This sequence joins TRBV2 and TRBJ1-2, with 8 bases that match TRBD1. V dropped 5 bases and J dropped 4; count of bases not matched to a gene: 12. Germline V gene lookup returns CDR1 SNHLY and CDR2 FYNNEI. The CDR3 has 16 amino acids. The DNA for the CDR3 is TGTGCCAGCAGTCCCAGGGAGACAGGGGTCATCTATGGCTACACCTTC. Residues: CASSPRETGVIYGYTF. Full variable domain (missing parts from reference TRBV2 and TRBJ1-2): EPEVTQTPSHQVTQMGQEVILRCVPISNHLYFYWYRQILGQKVEFLVSFYNNEISEKSEIFDDQFSVERPDGSNFTLKIRSTKLEDSAMYFCASSPRETGVIYGYTFGSGTRLTVV.

V gene TRBV18 combines with J gene TRBJ1-1; D gene ambiguous. The CDR3 totals 15 residues. The V and J ends lost 0 bases and 5 bases respectively, with 13 bases between them. CDR1 is KGHSH, CDR2 LQKENI, per germline. Here the CDR3 reads CASSPPGTSDTEAFF. The CDR3, as DNA: TGTGCCAGCTCACCACCGGGCACATCCGATACTGAAGCTTTCTTT.